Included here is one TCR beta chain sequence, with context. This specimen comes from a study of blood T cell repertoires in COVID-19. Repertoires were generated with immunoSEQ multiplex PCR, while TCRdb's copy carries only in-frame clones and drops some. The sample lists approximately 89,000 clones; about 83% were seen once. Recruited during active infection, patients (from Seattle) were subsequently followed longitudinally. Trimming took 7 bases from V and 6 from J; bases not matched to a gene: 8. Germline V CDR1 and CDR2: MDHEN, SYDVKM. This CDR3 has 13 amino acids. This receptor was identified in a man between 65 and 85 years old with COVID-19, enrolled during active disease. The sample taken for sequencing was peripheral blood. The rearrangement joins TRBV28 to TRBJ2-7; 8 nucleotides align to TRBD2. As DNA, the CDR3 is TGTGCCAGCAAACCAGCGGGAGAGGGCGAGCAGTACTTC. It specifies CASKPAGEGEQYF.